This T cell receptor (beta chain) emerged from a study of post-analysis software for immune sequencing data (dated by TCRdb to between 2014 and 2017). General notes on the study: Disease courses on record covered relapsing-remitting, secondary progressive and progressive-relapsing multiple sclerosis, though some patients had no subtype annotation. The multiple sclerosis patient repertoires were compared with around ten previously published healthy control repertoires from donors aged 6 to 25 years. A subset of samples was prepared in parallel using single-end sample barcoding, then pooled and co-amplified after Illumina adapter ligation. Overall study outcomes, separate from this receptor: Compared with controls, multiple sclerosis patients had significantly lower normalized Chao1 diversity, a finding suggesting substantial peripheral T-cell clonal expansion. The control group was slightly older than the multiple sclerosis patient group. Direct clustering with F measure revealed strong co-clustering of samples prepared in the same batch, which led to a batch-effect correction. Significantly higher frequencies in patients than in controls were found for about five TRBV segments, including TRBV5-6, TRBV5-1 and TRBV20-1.

Preparation of the library involved PCR. The instrument was an Illumina HiSeq 2500. Unique molecular identifiers were incorporated into TCR beta cDNA libraries to reduce PCR and sequencing biases. Roughly 500,000 cDNA molecules were obtained for every 1 to 10 million input T cells, so each molecule roughly corresponded to one T cell. The patient libraries were prepared and sequenced using the same protocol as the earlier healthy control dataset. Within a given batch, samples were prepared together, multiplexed and sequenced on the same HiSeq lane. Per the original workflow: Raw barcoded reads were processed with MIGEC, and single-read molecular identifier groups were discarded before consensus assembly and CDR3 extraction. VDJtools was used for post-analysis of the clonotype tables, with diversity normalized by down-sampling every dataset to the smallest sample size. Repertoire overlap clustering matched CDR3 amino acid but not nucleotide sequences to correct batch-related cross-sample contamination. The public reads were run again by TCRdb, first through fastp at Q25 and then through MiXCR, and only productive beta chains were kept. Each CDR3 protein gets just one entry, which takes the most common genes and DNA from the rows behind it. The V and J calls follow TCRdb's processing rather than the paper's. The sample has approximately 360,000 distinct CDR3 sequences on record, 30% to 45% of them singletons. The ten largest make up 13% of the sample.

As concerns this clonotype: What antigen it recognizes has not been identified. No quality values exist for individual bases; no much larger clone is one base distant.

The germline V gene encodes CDR1 MNHEY and CDR2 SVGAGI. From cysteine to phenylalanine, the CDR3 is 16 amino acids long. The retained sequence is limited to the CDR3, 48 bases, with the frame set at the first base. V loses 0 bases, J loses 1 base, and the germline ends lie 13 bases apart. To demonstrate the VDJtools post-analysis software, TCR beta repertoires were profiled from the peripheral blood of about 14 young patients with multiple sclerosis. The patients with multiple sclerosis were children and adolescents between about 6 and 15 years of age. The clonotype originates from a girl between 5 and 17 years old with multiple sclerosis. The sample taken for sequencing was blood. The chain links TRBV6-5 with TRBJ2-7, with TRBD2 as a weak D call on 5 bases. Here is the DNA: TGTGCCAGCAGTTACTCTCTGGACTTCTCTTCCTACGAGCAGTACTTC. Its protein reads: CASSYSLDFSSYEQYF.